This entry lists 2 T cell receptor beta chains sequenced from one sample in a study of blood T cell repertoires in COVID-19. Measured with immunoSEQ multiplex PCR; TCRdb has only the in-frame clones, and not every one. The sample contains some 150,000 clones, roughly 80% of which appear only once. Input material: peripheral blood. The receptors were gathered from a man in his sixties or seventies with acute or convalescent COVID-19.

V gene TRBV15 combines with J gene TRBJ1-5, with D possibly being TRBD1 (5 bases). This CDR3 contains 16 residues. Trimming pared 1 base from V and 2 bases from J, leaving 12 bases between. The germline V gene has CDR1 LNHNV and CDR2 YYDKDF (reference sequence). This chain's CDR3 is CATSRAWGVGNQPQHF. The CDR3 region has the DNA TGTGCCACCAGCAGAGCATGGGGGGTGGGCAATCAGCCCCAGCATTTT.

The chain employs TRBV18 and TRBJ1-3; no firm D call. Trimming pared 7 bases from V and 0 bases from J, leaving 13 bases between. The germline CDR1 and CDR2 sequences are KGHSH and LQKENI. This CDR3 has 15 amino acids. The CDR3 DNA follows: TGTGCCAGCTTCGCCTCCACGAGCTCTGGAAACACCATATATTTT. This encodes CASFASTSSGNTIYF.